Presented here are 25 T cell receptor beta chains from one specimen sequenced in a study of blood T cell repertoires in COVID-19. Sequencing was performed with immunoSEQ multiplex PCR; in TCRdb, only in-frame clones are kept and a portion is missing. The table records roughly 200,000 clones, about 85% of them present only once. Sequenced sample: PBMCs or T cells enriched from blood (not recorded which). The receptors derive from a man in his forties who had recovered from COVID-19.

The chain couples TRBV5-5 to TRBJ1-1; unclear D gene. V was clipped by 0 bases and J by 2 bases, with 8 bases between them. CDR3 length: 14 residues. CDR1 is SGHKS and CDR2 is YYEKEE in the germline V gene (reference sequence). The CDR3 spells CASSLVMANTEAFF. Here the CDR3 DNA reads TGTGCCAGCAGCTTGGTTATGGCAAACACTGAAGCTTTCTTT.

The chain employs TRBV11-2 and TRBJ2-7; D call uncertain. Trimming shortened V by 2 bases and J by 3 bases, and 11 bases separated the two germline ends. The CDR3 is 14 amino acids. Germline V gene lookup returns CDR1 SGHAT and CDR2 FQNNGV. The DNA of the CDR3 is TGTGCCAGCAGCTTAACAATGCACAACTACGAGCAGTACTTC. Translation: CASSLTMHNYEQYF.

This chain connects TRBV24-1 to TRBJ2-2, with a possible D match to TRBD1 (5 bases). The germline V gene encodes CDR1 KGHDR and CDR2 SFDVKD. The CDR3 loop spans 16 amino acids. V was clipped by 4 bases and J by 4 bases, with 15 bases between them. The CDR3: CATSDPKQGGTGELFF. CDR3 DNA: TGTGCCACCAGTGACCCGAAGCAGGGCGGCACCGGGGAGCTGTTTTTT.

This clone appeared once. DNA for the CDR3: TGTGCCAGCAGCCAGCGAAACTATGGCTACACCTTC. This sequence encodes CASSQRNYGYTF. This chain connects TRBV5-6 to TRBJ1-2; D not certain. The CDR3 is 12 amino acids. Trimming took off 4 bases at V and 2 bases at J, with 6 bases between the two ends. Germline loops: CDR1 SGHDT, CDR2 YYEEEE. Filled out from reference TRBV5-6 and TRBJ1-2, the complete variable domain reads DAGVTQSPTHLIKTRGQQVTLRCSPKSGHDTVSWYQQALGQGPQFIFQYYEEEERQRGNFPDRFSGHQFPNYSSELNVNALLLGDSALYLCASSQRNYGYTFGSGTRLTVV.

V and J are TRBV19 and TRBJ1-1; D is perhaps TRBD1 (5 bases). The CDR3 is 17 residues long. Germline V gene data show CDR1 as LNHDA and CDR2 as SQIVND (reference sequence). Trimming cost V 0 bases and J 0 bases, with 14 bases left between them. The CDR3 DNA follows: TGTGCCAGTAGTATAGAGGAGGGGCGGGGCGTGAACACTGAAGCTTTCTTT. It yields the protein CASSIEEGRGVNTEAFF.

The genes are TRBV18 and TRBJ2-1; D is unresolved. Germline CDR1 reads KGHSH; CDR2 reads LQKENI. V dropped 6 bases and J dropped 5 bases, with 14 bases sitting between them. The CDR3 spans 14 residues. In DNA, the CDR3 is TGTGCCAGCTCTCTTCAGCAGGCGAACAATGAGCAGTTCTTC. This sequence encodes CASSLQQANNEQFF.

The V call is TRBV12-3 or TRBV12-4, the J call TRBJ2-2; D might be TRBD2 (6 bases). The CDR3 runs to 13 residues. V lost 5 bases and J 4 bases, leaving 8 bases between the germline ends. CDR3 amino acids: CASSVTSTGELFF. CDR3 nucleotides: TGTGCCAGCAGTGTGACTAGCACCGGGGAGCTGTTTTTT.

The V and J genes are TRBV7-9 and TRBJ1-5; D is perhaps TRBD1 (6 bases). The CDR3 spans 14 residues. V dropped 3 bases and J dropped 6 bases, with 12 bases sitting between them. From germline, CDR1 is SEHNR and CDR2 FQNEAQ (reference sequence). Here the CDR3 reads CASSFAGDGQPQHF. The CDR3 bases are TGTGCCAGCAGCTTTGCAGGGGATGGTCAGCCCCAGCATTTT.

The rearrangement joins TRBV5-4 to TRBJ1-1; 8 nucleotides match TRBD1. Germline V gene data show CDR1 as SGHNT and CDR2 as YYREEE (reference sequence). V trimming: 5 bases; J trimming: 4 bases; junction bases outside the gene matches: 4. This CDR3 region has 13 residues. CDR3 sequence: CASRGQEATEAFF. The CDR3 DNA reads TGTGCCAGCAGGGGACAGGAGGCCACTGAAGCTTTCTTT.

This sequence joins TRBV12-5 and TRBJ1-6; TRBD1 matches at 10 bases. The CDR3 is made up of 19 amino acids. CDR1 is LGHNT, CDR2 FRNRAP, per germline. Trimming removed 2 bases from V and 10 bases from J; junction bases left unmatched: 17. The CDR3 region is CASGLSPQGQGWLGSPLHF. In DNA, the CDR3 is TGTGCTAGTGGTTTGTCCCCTCAGGGACAGGGGTGGTTAGGGTCACCCCTCCACTTT.

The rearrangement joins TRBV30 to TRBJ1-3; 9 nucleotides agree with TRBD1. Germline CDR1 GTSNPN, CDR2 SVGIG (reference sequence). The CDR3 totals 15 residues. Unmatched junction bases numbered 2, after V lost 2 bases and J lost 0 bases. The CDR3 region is CAWSRDRVSGNTIYF. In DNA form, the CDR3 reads TGTGCCTGGAGTCGGGACAGGGTCTCTGGAAACACCATATATTTT. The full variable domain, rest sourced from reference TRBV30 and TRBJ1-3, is SQTIHQWPATLVQPVGSPLSLECTVEGTSNPNLYWYRQAAGRGLQLLFYSVGIGQISSEVPQNLSASRPQDRQFILSSKKLLLSDSGFYLCAWSRDRVSGNTIYFGEGSWLTVV.

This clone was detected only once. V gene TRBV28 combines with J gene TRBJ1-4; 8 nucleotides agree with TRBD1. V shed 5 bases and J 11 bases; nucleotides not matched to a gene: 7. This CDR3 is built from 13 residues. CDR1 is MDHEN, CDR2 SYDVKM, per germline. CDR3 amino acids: CASSPRTGIKLFF. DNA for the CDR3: TGTGCCAGCAGTCCGCGGACAGGGATTAAACTGTTTTTT.

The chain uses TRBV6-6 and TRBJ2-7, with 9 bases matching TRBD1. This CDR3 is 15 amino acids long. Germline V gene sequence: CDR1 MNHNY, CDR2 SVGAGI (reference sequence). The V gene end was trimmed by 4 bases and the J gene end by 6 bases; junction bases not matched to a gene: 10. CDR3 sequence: CASSSPGQGPSEQYF. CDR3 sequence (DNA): TGTGCCAGCAGTTCGCCGGGACAGGGCCCTAGCGAGCAGTACTTC.

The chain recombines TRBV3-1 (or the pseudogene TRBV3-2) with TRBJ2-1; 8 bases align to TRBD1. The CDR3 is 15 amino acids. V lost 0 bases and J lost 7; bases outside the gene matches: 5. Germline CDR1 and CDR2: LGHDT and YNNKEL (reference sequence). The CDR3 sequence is CASSQDDRGRNEQFF. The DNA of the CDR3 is TGTGCCAGCAGCCAAGATGACAGGGGTAGGAATGAGCAGTTCTTC.

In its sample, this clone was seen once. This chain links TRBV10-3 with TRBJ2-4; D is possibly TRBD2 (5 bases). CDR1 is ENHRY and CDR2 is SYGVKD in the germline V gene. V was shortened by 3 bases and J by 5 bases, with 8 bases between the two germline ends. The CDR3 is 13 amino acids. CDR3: CAISEDGENIQYF. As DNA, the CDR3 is TGTGCCATCAGTGAAGACGGGGAAAACATTCAGTACTTC.

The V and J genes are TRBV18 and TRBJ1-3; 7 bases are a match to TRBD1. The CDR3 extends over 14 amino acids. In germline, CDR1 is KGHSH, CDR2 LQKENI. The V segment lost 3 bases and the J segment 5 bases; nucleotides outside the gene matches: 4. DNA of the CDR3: TGTGCCAGCTCACCGGACAGGAGCAGAAACACCATATATTTT. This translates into CASSPDRSRNTIYF. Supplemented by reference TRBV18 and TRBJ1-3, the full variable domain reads NAGVMQNPRHLVRRRGQEARLRCSPMKGHSHVYWYRQLPEEGLKFMVYLQKENIIDESGMPKERFSAEFPKEGPSILRIQQVVRGDSAAYFCASSPDRSRNTIYFGEGSWLTVV.

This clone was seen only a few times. CDR3 amino acids: CASSVGTGKEQYF. The CDR3 DNA sequence: TGTGCCAGCAGCGTCGGGACAGGGAAAGAGCAGTACTTC. The chain has TRBV5-4 and TRBJ2-7, with TRBD1 matching over 9 bases. The CDR3 extends over 13 amino acids. Germline trimming cut 4 bases from V and 7 bases from J; bases unmatched to any gene: 6. Germline CDR1 and CDR2: SGHNT and YYREEE (reference sequence).

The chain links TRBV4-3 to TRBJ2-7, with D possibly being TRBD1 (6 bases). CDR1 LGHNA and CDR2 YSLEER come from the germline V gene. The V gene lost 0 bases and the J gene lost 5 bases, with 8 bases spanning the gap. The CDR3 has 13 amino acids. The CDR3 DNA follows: TGCGCCAGCAGCCAAGAAGGGGGTAACGAGCAGTACTTC. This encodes CASSQEGGNEQYF.

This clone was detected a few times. The CDR3 DNA follows: TGTGCCAGCAGCCAAGGTTATGAAGGGAGGTATAACGAGCAGTACTTC. This translates into CASSQGYEGRYNEQYF. The V and J genes are TRBV14 and TRBJ2-7; a possible D gene is TRBD2 (6 bases). Trimming took 1 base from V and 5 from J, leaving 18 bases between them. CDR3 length equals 16 residues. CDR1 and CDR2 (germline): SGHDN, FVKESK.

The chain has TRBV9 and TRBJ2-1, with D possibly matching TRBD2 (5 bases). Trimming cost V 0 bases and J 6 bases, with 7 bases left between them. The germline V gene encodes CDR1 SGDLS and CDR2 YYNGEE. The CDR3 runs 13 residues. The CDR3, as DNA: TGTGCCAGCAGCGTAGGACTAATCAATGAGCAGTTCTTC. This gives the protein CASSVGLINEQFF.

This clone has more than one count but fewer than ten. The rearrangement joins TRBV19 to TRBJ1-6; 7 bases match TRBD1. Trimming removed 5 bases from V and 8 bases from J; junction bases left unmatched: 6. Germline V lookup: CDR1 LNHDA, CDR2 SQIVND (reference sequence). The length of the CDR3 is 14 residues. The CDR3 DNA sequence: TGTGCCAGTAGTCGAGACAGGGTGGATTCACCCCTCCACTTT. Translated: CASSRDRVDSPLHF.

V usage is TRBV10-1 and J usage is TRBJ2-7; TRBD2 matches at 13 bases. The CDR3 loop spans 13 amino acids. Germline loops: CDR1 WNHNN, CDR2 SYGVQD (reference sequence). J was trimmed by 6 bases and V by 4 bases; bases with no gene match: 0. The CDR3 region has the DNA TGCGCCAGCAGTGGACTAGCGGGAGGCGAGCAGTACTTC. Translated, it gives CASSGLAGGEQYF.

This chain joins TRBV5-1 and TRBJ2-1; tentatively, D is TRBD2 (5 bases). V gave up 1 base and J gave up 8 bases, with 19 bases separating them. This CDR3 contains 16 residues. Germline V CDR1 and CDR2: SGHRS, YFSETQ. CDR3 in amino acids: CASSLSFGKTWDEQFF. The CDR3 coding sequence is TGCGCCAGCAGCTTGTCGTTCGGGAAAACCTGGGATGAGCAGTTCTTC.

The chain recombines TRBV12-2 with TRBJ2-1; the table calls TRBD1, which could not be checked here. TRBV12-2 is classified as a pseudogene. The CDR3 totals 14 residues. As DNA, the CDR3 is TGTGCAAGTAAAAAGTCAGGGGTGGGAGATGAGCAGTTCTTC. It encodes CASKKSGVGDEQFF.

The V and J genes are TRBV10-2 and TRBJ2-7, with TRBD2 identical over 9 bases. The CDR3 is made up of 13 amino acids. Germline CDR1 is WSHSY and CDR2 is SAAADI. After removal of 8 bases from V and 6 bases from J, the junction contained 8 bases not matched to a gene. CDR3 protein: CASASGISSEQYF. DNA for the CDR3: TGCGCCAGCGCTAGCGGGATATCGAGCGAGCAGTACTTC.